This T cell receptor (beta chain) was recorded in a study of blood T cell repertoires in COVID-19. Looking at the study overall: Sources were T cells, B-cell-depleted T cells, or PBMCs; the material itself was cDNA or gDNA.

The data were produced by immunoSEQ multiplex PCR, yet TCRdb's version contains in-frame clones alone and is incomplete. The table includes 150,000 to 200,000 clones, 80% to 95% detected once. Those enrolled in Seattle joined during active infection and were followed longitudinally afterward. The CDR3 consists of 12 residues. Trimming removed 2 bases at V and 7 bases at J, with 6 bases between. The germline V gene has CDR1 SGHRS and CDR2 YFSETQ. The sample consisted of peripheral blood. The rearrangement links TRBV5-1 to TRBJ2-2, with a weak D call TRBD2 (5 bases). The sequence derives from a woman aged 60 to 75 with COVID-19, enrolled during active disease. The chain's CDR3 is CASSFGIGELFF. The DNA for the CDR3 is TGCGCCAGCAGCTTCGGGATCGGGGAGCTGTTTTTT.